Described below is a single T cell receptor beta chain sequence and its context. Its antigen is undetermined. This record belongs to a study of T-cell memory formation after mild COVID-19. Study-wide background: Clustering of TCRs was largely donor specific.

V was trimmed by 3 bases and J by 5 bases, leaving 13 bases between them. The CDR3 has 13 residues. CDR1 is DFQATT, CDR2 SNEGSKA, per germline (reference sequence). Using its own MiXCR run on the 5' RACE reads, TCRdb lists one record per CDR3 protein. This sample carries 450,000 to 700,000 distinct CDR3 sequences, 15% to 20% of them seen once, and the ten largest clones take around 13%. Findings and caveats of the study: A subset of responding clones appeared in pre-infection memory, suggesting cross-reactive memory joined. Clones from the second wave (peaking day 37) had unconfirmed SARS-CoV-2 specificity. While clones contracting from day 15 to 85 were balanced between CD4 and CD8, later expanders leaned CD4+.

The chain is built from TRBV20-1 and TRBJ2-5, with no clear D. Sequences were obtained from PBMCs or a T cell subset sorted from them (not recorded which). The TCR comes from an adult woman who had mild COVID-19 (a few samples of this study predate the infection). Cell type and time point are not known. The CDR3 loop is CSASVVGTETQYF. The CDR3 DNA reads TGCAGTGCTAGTGTCGTAGGAACGGAGACCCAGTACTTC.